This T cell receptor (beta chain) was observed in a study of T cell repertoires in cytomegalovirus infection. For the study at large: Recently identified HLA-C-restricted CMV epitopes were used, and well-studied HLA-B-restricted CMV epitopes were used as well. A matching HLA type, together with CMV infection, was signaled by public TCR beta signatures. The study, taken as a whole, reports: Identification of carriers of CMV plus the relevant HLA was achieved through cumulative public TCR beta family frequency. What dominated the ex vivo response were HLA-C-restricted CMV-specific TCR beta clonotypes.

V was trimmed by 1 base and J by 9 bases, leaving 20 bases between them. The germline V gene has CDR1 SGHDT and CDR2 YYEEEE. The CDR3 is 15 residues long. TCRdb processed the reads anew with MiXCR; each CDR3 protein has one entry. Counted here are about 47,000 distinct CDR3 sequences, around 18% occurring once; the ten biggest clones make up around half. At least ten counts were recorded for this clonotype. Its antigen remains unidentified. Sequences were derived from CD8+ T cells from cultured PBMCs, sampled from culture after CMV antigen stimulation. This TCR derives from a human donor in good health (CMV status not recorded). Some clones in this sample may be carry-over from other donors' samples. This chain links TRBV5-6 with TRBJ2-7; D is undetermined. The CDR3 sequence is CASSLSAISLRGQYF. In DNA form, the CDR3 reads TGTGCCAGCAGCTTGAGCGCTATCTCCCTACGTGGGCAGTACTTC. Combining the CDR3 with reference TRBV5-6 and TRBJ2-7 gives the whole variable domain DAGVTQSPTHLIKTRGQQVTLRCSPKSGHDTVSWYQQALGQGPQFIFQYYEEEERQRGNFPDRFSGHQFPNYSSELNVNALLLGDSALYLCASSLSAISLRGQYFGPGTRLTVT.